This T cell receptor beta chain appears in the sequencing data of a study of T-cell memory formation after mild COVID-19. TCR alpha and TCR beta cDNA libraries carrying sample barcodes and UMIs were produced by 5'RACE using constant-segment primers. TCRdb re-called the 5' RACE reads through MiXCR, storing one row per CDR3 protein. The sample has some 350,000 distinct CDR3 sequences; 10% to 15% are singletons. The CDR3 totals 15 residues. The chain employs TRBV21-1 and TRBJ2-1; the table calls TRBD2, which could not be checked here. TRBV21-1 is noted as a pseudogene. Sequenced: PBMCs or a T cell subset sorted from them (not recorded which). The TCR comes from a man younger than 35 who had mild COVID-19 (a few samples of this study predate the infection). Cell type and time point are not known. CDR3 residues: CASSKLAGGFNEQFF. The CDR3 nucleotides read TGTGCCAGCAGCAAACTGGCGGGGGGGTTCAATGAGCAGTTCTTC.